This TCR beta chain was sequenced in a study of CD8+ T cells in alopecia areata. About the study: Among treated patients, oral tofacitinib was administered at 5 to 10 mg twice daily. Study-wide results and caveats: Normal-skin resident alphabeta T cells also appear among scalp sample sequences.

CDR3 length: 14 amino acids. Trimming shortened V by 4 bases and J by 7 bases, and 17 bases separated the two germline ends. Germline CDR1 reads GTSNPN; CDR2 reads SVGIG (reference sequence). Sample treatment: oral pan-JAK inhibitor, 5-10 mg twice daily. cDNA serving as the sequencing template came from extracted, reverse transcribed RNA. Repertoires were generated with immunoSEQ multiplex PCR, while TCRdb's copy carries only in-frame clones and drops some. The sample includes 170,000 or so clones, around half of them seen just once. This clone occurred a few times. The antigen is undetermined. The sample in question was CD8+ T cells sorted from blood, obtained at week 24, from a patient treated with tofacitinib. The rearrangement uses TRBV30 and TRBJ2-1; D may correspond to TRBD1 or TRBD2 (6 bases each). The origin of this receptor is a human donor with alopecia areata. CDR3 sequence (DNA): TGTGCCTGGAAACCTTCGGGGGCCACGAATGAGCAGTTCTTC. Residues: CAWKPSGATNEQFF.